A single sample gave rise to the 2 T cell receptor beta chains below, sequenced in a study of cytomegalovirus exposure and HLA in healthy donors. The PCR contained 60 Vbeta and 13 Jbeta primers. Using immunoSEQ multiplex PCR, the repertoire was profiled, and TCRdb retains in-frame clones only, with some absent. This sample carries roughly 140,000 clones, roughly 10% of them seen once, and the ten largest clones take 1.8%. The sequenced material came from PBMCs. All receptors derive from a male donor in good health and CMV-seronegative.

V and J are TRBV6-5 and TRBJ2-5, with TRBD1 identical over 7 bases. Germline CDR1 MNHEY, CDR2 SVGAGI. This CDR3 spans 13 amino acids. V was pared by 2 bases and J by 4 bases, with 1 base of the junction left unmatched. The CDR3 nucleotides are TGTGCCAGCAGTTACAGGGGGCGAGAGACCCAGTACTTC. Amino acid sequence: CASSYRGRETQYF.

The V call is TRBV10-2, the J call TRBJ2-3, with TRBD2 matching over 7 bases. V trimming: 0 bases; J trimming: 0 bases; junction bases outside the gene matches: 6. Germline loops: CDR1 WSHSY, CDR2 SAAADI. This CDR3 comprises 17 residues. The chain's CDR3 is CASSESTGGRSTDTQYF. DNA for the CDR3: TGCGCCAGCAGTGAGTCGACCGGGGGGAGAAGCACAGATACGCAGTATTTT.